One and the same sample provided the 13 T cell receptor beta chains below, sequenced in a study of cytomegalovirus exposure and HLA in healthy donors. The PCR was carried out with 60 Vbeta primers and 13 Jbeta primers. The data were produced by immunoSEQ multiplex PCR, yet TCRdb's version contains in-frame clones alone and is incomplete. The sample shows over 80,000 clones, roughly four fifths of them seen only once. The sample consisted of PBMCs. These receptor sequences come from a man aged 25-45 years in good health and CMV-seropositive.

The chain has TRBV6-5 and TRBJ1-1; D gene unclear. The V end was cut by 2 bases, the J end by 10 bases, with 14 bases between. This CDR3 comprises 13 residues. Per germline, CDR1 MNHEY and CDR2 SVGAGI. The CDR3 is CASSYGATSAAFF. DNA for the CDR3: TGTGCCAGCAGTTACGGAGCCACAAGCGCAGCTTTCTTT.

The CDR3 spells CASSVSLAGVETQYF. CDR3 coding DNA: TGTGCCAGCAGCGTGTCGCTAGCGGGAGTGGAGACCCAGTACTTC. The genes are TRBV9 and TRBJ2-5; 10 bases align to TRBD2. The CDR3 covers 15 residues. With V trimmed by 2 bases and J by 5 bases, 6 bases remained unmatched. Germline CDR1 reads SGDLS; CDR2 reads YYNGEE.

The CDR3 DNA is TGTGCCATCAGTGATATGATCGGGGACAGGGAAGCTTTCTTT. Its protein product is CAISDMIGDREAFF. This chain joins TRBV10-3 and TRBJ1-1; 8 bases are shared with TRBD1. The CDR3 covers 14 residues. J was trimmed by 8 bases and V by 3 bases; bases with no gene match: 8. Germline values: CDR1 ENHRY, CDR2 SYGVKD.

The chain employs TRBV12-5 and TRBJ1-1; the D is unclear. The CDR3 runs 14 residues. Trimming took 6 bases from V and 5 from J, leaving 16 bases between them. Germline values: CDR1 LGHNT, CDR2 FRNRAP. DNA of the CDR3: TGTGCTAGTGGAGGGCAGGCCCGGGAAACTGAAGCTTTCTTT. Translating it yields CASGGQARETEAFF.

The chain couples TRBV10-1 to TRBJ2-5, with a tentative D call TRBD1 (6 bases). The end of the DNA is better explained by TRBJ2-7, so the J call may be wrong. Germline CDR1 reads WNHNN; CDR2 reads SYGVQD (reference sequence). The CDR3 loop spans 14 amino acids. CDR3 region: CASSESNRAHEQYF. The CDR3 DNA reads as TGCGCCAGCAGTGAGTCCAACAGGGCACACGAGCAGTACTTC.

In its sample, this clone was seen once. This sequence joins TRBV5-1 and TRBJ2-1, with TRBD2 matching over 10 bases. The CDR3 totals 17 residues. Germline V CDR1 and CDR2: SGHRS, YFSETQ. V lost 0 bases and J lost 0; bases outside the gene matches: 3. CDR3 nucleotide sequence: TGCGCCAGCAGCTTGGTGGGACTAGCGTCCTCCTACAATGAGCAGTTCTTC. Translated, it gives CASSLVGLASSYNEQFF.

The chain recombines TRBV5-4 with TRBJ2-7; 8 bases align to TRBD2. V shed 2 bases, J shed 0 bases, and the junction held 7 bases outside the gene matches. CDR3 length equals 16 residues. Germline V gives CDR1 SGHNT, CDR2 YYREEE (reference sequence). This CDR3 reads CASSLRAGVLSYEQYF. The CDR3 coding sequence is TGTGCCAGCAGCTTAAGAGCGGGAGTCCTCTCCTACGAGCAGTACTTC. Full variable domain (remainder filled in from reference TRBV5-4 and TRBJ2-7): ETGVTQSPTHLIKTRGQQVTLRCSSQSGHNTVSWYQQALGQGPQFIFQYYREEENGRGNFPPRFSGLQFPNYSSELNVNALELDDSALYLCASSLRAGVLSYEQYFGPGTRLTVT.

The chain recombines TRBV30 with TRBJ2-7; TRBD2 agrees at 11 bases. CDR1 and CDR2 (germline): GTSNPN, SVGIG (reference sequence). This CDR3 is 16 amino acids long. With V trimmed by 7 bases and J by 0 bases, 11 bases remained unmatched. The CDR3 region is CAYTGTSGEFSYEQYF. In DNA, the CDR3 is TGTGCCTATACCGGGACTAGCGGCGAATTCTCCTACGAGCAGTACTTC.

The V call is TRBV25-1, the J call TRBJ1-2, with 7 bases matching TRBD1. The CDR3 extends over 14 amino acids. CDR1 and CDR2 (germline): MGHDK, SYGVNS. Trimming took 1 base from V and 2 from J; bases not matched to a gene: 1. The CDR3 DNA reads TGTGCCAGCAGTGAATCGGGACAGAACTATGGCTACACCTTC. The encoded protein is CASSESGQNYGYTF.

The table lists this clone with a few counts. The same CDR3 is also encoded by other DNA sequences in this sample. CDR3 nucleotides: TGCGCCAGCAGCTTGGGTACTAGCGGCTACGAGCAGTACTTC. Its protein product is CASSLGTSGYEQYF. The chain employs TRBV5-1 and TRBJ2-7, with 8 bases that match TRBD2. This CDR3 comprises 14 residues. Germline CDR1 and CDR2: SGHRS and YFSETQ. The V segment lost 0 bases and the J segment 3 bases; nucleotides outside the gene matches: 2. Using reference TRBV5-1 and TRBJ2-7 for the parts outside the CDR3, the full variable domain is KAGVTQTPRYLIKTRGQQVTLSCSPISGHRSVSWYQQTPGQGLQFLFEYFSETQRNKGNFPGRFSGRQFSNSRSEMNVSTLELGDSALYLCASSLGTSGYEQYFGPGTRLTVT.

This chain links TRBV27 with TRBJ1-1; D might be TRBD1 (6 bases). Trimming stripped 5 bases from V and 5 bases from J, with 18 bases between. This CDR3 spans 15 amino acids. Germline V gene data show CDR1 as MNHEY and CDR2 as SMNVEV (reference sequence). CDR3 sequence (DNA): TGTGCCAGCAGTGCGTCTGCTATGAGGGGGACTGAAGCTTTCTTT. Protein sequence: CASSASAMRGTEAFF.

The chain is built from TRBV14 and TRBJ2-3; D unclear. V lost 1 base to trimming and J lost 6 bases, with 11 bases between them. Germline assignment: CDR1 SGHDN and CDR2 FVKESK. The CDR3 extends over 14 amino acids. This CDR3 is CASSQARFGDTQYF. The CDR3 DNA reads as TGTGCCAGCAGCCAAGCGCGATTCGGGGATACGCAGTATTTT.

The gene calls are TRBV6-5 and TRBJ2-7; TRBD2 matches 9 bases. Looked up from germline, CDR1 is MNHEY and CDR2 is SVGAGI. The junction had 5 bases not matched to a gene; V was cut back by 6 bases and J by 2 bases. The CDR3 length is 14 residues. CDR3 protein: CASRPSGTTYEQYF. The DNA for the CDR3 is TGTGCCAGCAGGCCTAGCGGGACGACCTACGAGCAGTACTTC.